This entry lists 8 T cell receptor beta chains sequenced from one sample in a study of cytomegalovirus exposure and HLA in healthy donors. The PCR was carried out with 60 Vbeta primers and 13 Jbeta primers. The protocol was immunoSEQ multiplex PCR, while the TCRdb copy is restricted to in-frame clones and leaves out a portion. The data show approximately 140,000 clones, over 70% seen once. The sequenced sample was PBMCs. The receptors originated from a male donor in good health and CMV-seronegative.

The V and J genes are TRBV11-2 and TRBJ1-1; the D is unclear. V lost 5 bases to trimming and J lost 1 base, with 8 bases between them. Germline V gene sequence: CDR1 SGHAT, CDR2 FQNNGV. This CDR3 is 13 amino acids long. Here the CDR3 reads CASSPSGNTEAFF. Here the CDR3 DNA reads TGTGCCAGCAGCCCCTCAGGGAACACTGAAGCTTTCTTT.

The chain couples TRBV5-1 to TRBJ2-5, with a tentative D call TRBD1 (5 bases). Germline CDR1 SGHRS, CDR2 YFSETQ. The CDR3 consists of 14 residues. V was pared by 0 bases and J by 2 bases, with 8 bases between. CDR3 region: CASSLVGAQETQYF. The CDR3 DNA reads TGCGCCAGCAGCTTGGTAGGGGCGCAAGAGACCCAGTACTTC.

The rearrangement joins TRBV15 to TRBJ2-7, with no clear D. CDR3 length: 13 amino acids. The V end was cut by 0 bases, the J end by 4 bases, with 7 bases between. Germline values: CDR1 LNHNV, CDR2 YYDKDF (reference sequence). CDR3 DNA: TGTGCCACCAGCAGAGATTCAGGTTACGAGCAGTACTTC. Protein sequence: CATSRDSGYEQYF.

This clone was counted once. The chain combines TRBV7-9 with TRBJ2-3, with D unclear. This CDR3 is 16 amino acids long. Germline CDR1 reads SEHNR; CDR2 reads FQNEAQ (reference sequence). Trimming shortened V by 5 bases and J by 0 bases, and 15 bases separated the two germline ends. The CDR3 spells CASSPRRDSSTDTQYF. The CDR3 DNA follows: TGTGCCAGCAGCCCCCGGCGAGACTCTAGCACAGATACGCAGTATTTT.

J is TRBJ2-7 and V is TRBV11-2; D is undetermined. The V and J ends lost 4 bases and 0 bases respectively, with 16 bases between them. CDR3 length: 16 residues. In germline, CDR1 is SGHAT, CDR2 FQNNGV. CDR3 nucleotides: TGTGCCAGCAGCTCCCCTCGAGGAGCCCTCTCCTACGAGCAGTACTTC. The encoded protein is CASSSPRGALSYEQYF. Together with reference TRBV11-2 and TRBJ2-7, the CDR3 gives the full variable domain: EAGVAQSPRYKIIEKRQSVAFWCNPISGHATLYWYQQILGQGPKLLIQFQNNGVVDDSQLPKDRFSAERLKGVDSTLKIQPAKLEDSAVYLCASSSPRGALSYEQYFGPGTRLTVT.

The chain couples TRBV7-2 to TRBJ2-7, with TRBD2 matching 9 bases. Trimming at V came to 0 bases and at J to 6 bases, leaving 9 bases not matched to a gene. The CDR3 sequence is 16 residues long. Germline V gives CDR1 SGHTA, CDR2 FQGNSA. This CDR3 is CASSLAQVAGAGEQYF. CDR3 bases: TGTGCCAGCAGCTTAGCGCAAGTAGCGGGGGCGGGCGAGCAGTACTTC.

The CDR3 DNA reads as TGTGCCTGGAAATCTGGGGGGGCTGAAGCTTTCTTT. This sequence encodes CAWKSGGAEAFF. The chain has TRBV30 and TRBJ1-1; tentatively, D is TRBD1 (5 bases). V was trimmed by 4 bases and J by 6 bases, leaving 12 bases between them. Looked up from germline, CDR1 is GTSNPN and CDR2 is SVGIG (reference sequence). The CDR3 is made up of 12 amino acids.

For the CDR3, the DNA is TGTGCCAGCAGCTTTTACGGGGGACTCTACAATGAGCAGTTCTTC. This encodes CASSFYGGLYNEQFF. J is TRBJ2-1 and V is TRBV5-6, with a possible D match to TRBD2 (6 bases). Trimming took 2 bases from V and 3 from J, leaving 12 bases between them. CDR3 size: 15 residues. Germline V gene sequence: CDR1 SGHDT, CDR2 YYEEEE.